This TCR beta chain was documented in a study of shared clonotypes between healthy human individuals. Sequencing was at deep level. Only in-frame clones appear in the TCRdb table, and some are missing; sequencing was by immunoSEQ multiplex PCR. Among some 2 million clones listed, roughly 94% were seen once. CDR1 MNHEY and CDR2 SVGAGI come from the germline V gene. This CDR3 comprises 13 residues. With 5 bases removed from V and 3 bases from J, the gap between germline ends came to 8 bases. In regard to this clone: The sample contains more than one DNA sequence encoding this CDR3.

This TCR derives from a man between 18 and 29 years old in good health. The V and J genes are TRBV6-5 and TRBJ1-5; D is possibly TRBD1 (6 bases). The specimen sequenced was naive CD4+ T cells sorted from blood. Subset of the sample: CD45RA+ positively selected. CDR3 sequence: CASSRDNNQPQHF. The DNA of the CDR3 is TGTGCCAGCAGTCGGGACAACAATCAGCCCCAGCATTTT.